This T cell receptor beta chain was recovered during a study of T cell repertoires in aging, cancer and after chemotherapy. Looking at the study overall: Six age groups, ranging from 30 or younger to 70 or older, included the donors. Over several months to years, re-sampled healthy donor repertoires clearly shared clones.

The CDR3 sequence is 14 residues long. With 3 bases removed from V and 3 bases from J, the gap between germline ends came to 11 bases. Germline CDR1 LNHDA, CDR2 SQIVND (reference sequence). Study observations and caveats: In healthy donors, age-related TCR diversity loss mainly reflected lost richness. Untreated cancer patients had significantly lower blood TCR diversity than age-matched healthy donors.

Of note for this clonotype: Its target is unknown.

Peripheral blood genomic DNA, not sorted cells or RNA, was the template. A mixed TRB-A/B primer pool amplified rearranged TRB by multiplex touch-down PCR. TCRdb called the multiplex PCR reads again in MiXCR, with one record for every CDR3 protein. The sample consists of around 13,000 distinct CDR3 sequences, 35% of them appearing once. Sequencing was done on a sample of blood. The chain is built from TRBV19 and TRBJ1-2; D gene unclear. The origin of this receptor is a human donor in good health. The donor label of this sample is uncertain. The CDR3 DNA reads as TGTGCCAGTAGTATCTATAAGGGCGACTATGGCTACACCTTC. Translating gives CASSIYKGDYGYTF.